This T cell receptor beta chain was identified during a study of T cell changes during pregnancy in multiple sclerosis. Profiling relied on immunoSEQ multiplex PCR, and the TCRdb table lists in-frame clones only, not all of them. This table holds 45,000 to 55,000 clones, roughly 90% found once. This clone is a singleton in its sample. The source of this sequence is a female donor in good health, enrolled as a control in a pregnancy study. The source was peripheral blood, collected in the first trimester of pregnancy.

The CDR3 DNA follows: TGTGCCAGCAGCAGACAGGGGAACAATGAGCAGTTCTTC. This sequence encodes CASSRQGNNEQFF. This chain uses TRBV7-2 with TRBJ2-1, with 8 bases aligning to TRBD1. CDR3 length: 13 residues. The germline V gene encodes CDR1 SGHTA and CDR2 FQGNSA. V lost 5 bases and J lost 5; bases outside the gene matches: 2.